A single T cell receptor (beta chain) is shown here with its context. Its antigen is still unknown. These data belong to a study of CXCR3-negative and CXCR3-positive naive CD8 T cells. Germline V gene sequence: CDR1 MDHEN, CDR2 SYDVKM. The CDR3 spans 16 residues. Study findings and constraints: CXCR3-expressing naive cells carried TRB CDR3s more hydrophobic than those of CXCR3-negative naive cells. Memory CD8+ T cell repertoires were far less diverse than both naive subsets.

UMI-tagged TRB cDNA libraries were built via 5' RACE. With the 5' RACE reads reprocessed, TCRdb shows one record per CDR3 protein and no DNA. Its table lists 75,000 to 100,000 distinct CDR3 sequences. Sequenced: naive CXCR3+ CD8+ T cells from blood. The subset here: CD45RO-CCR7+CD27+CD95- naive CD8+ T cells expressing CXCR3 (TNR3+). The receptor was isolated from a human donor in good health. Some clones in this sample may be carry-over from other donors' samples. The chain joins TRBV28 to TRBJ2-5; absent DNA, TCRdb's TRBD1 call cannot be checked. The CDR3 region is CASSLNWQGVQETQYF.